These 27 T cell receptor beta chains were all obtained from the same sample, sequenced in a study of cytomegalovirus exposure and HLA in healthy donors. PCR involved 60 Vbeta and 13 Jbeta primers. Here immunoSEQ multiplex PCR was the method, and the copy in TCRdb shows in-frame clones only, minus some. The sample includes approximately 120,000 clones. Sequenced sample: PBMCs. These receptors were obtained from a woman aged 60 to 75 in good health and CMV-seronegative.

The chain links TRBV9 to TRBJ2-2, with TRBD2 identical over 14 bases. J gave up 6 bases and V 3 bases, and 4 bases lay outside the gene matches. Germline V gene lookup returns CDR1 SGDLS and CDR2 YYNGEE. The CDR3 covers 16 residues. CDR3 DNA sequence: TGTGCCAGCAGCGGCCCGGGACTAGCGGGAGCCGGGGAGCTGTTTTTT. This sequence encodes CASSGPGLAGAGELFF. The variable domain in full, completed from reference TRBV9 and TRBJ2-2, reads DSGVTQTPKHLITATGQRVTLRCSPRSGDLSVYWYQQSLDQGLQFLIQYYNGEERAKGNILERFSAQQFPDLHSELNLSSLELGDSALYFCASSGPGLAGAGELFFGEGSRLTVL.

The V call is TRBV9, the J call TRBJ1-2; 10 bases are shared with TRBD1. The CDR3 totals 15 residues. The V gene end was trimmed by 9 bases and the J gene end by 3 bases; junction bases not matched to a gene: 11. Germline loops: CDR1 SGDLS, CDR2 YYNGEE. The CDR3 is CAIPDRGQLDYGYTF. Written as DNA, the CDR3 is TGTGCCATCCCTGACAGGGGGCAATTGGACTATGGCTACACCTTC. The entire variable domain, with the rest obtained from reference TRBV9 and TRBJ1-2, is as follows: DSGVTQTPKHLITATGQRVTLRCSPRSGDLSVYWYQQSLDQGLQFLIQYYNGEERAKGNILERFSAQQFPDLHSELNLSSLELGDSALYFCAIPDRGQLDYGYTFGSGTRLTVV.

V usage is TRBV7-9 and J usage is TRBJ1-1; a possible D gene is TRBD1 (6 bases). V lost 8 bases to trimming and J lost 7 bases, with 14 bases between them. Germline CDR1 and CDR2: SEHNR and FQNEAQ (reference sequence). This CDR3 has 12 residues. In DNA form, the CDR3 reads TGTGCCAGCGGCGTGACAGGTGTTGAAGCTTTCTTT. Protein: CASGVTGVEAFF.

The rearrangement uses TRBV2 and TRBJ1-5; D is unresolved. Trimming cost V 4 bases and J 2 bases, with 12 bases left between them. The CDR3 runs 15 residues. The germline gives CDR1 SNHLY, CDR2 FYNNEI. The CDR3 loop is CASSARSAGNQPQHF. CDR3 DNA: TGTGCCAGCAGTGCCCGAAGCGCAGGCAATCAGCCCCAGCATTTT.

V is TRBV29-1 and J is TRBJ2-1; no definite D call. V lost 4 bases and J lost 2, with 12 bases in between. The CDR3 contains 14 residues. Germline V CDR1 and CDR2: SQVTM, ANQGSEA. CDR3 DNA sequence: TGCAGCGTTGCGAACGTGGGCCCCTACAATGAGCAGTTCTTC. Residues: CSVANVGPYNEQFF.

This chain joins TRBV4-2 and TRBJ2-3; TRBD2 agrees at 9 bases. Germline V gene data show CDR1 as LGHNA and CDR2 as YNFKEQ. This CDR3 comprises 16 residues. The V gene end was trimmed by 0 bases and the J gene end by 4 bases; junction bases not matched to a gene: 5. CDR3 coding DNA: TGTGCCAGCAGCCAAGATATCGCGGGAGGGGCAGATACGCAGTATTTT. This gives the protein CASSQDIAGGADTQYF.

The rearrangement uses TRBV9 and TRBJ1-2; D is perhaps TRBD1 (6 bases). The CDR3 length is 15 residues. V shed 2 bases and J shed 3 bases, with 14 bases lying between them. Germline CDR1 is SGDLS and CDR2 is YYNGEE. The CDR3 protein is CASSVGNRAYYGYTF. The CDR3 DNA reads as TGTGCCAGCAGCGTCGGGAACAGGGCCTACTATGGCTACACCTTC.

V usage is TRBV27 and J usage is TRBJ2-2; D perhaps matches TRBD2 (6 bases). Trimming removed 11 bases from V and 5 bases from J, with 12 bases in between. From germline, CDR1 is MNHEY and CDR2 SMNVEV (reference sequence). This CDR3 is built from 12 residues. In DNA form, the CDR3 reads TGTGCCGGGGGGTGGGTAACCGGGGAGCTGTTTTTT. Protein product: CAGGWVTGELFF.

The CDR3 loop reads CSVGRGSGEQYF. The CDR3 DNA sequence: TGCAGCGTTGGTAGGGGATCAGGAGAGCAGTACTTC. The chain uses TRBV29-1 and TRBJ2-7; a possible D gene is TRBD1 (5 bases). Germline loops: CDR1 SQVTM, CDR2 ANQGSEA. The CDR3 loop spans 12 amino acids. Trimming took off 4 bases at V and 7 bases at J, with 14 bases between the two ends.

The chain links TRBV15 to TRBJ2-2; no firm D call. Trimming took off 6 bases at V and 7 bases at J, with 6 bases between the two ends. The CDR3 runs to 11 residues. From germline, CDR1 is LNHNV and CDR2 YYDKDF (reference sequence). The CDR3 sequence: CATRTGGELFF. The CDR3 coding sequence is TGTGCCACCAGGACTGGCGGGGAGCTGTTTTTT.

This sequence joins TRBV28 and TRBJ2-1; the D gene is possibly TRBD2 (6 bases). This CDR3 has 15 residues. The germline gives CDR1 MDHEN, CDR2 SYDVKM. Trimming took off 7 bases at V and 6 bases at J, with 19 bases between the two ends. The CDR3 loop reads CASKLASLKGNEQFF. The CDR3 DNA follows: TGTGCCAGCAAACTAGCATCCCTCAAGGGCAATGAGCAGTTCTTC.

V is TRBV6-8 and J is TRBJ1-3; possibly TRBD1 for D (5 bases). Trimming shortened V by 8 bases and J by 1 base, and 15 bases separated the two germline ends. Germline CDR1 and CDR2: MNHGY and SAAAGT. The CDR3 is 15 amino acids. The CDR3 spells CASPSGLISGNTIYF. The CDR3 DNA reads TGTGCCAGCCCCTCGGGACTTATTTCTGGAAACACCATATATTTT.

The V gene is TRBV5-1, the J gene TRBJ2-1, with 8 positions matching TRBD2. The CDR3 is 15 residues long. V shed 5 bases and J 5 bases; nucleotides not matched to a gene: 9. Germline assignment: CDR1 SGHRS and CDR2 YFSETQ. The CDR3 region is CASRLSGSRNNEQFF. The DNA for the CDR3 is TGCGCCAGCAGATTGAGCGGGAGCCGGAACAATGAGCAGTTCTTC. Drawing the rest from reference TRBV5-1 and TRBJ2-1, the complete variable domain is KAGVTQTPRYLIKTRGQQVTLSCSPISGHRSVSWYQQTPGQGLQFLFEYFSETQRNKGNFPGRFSGRQFSNSRSEMNVSTLELGDSALYLCASRLSGSRNNEQFFGPGTRLTVL.

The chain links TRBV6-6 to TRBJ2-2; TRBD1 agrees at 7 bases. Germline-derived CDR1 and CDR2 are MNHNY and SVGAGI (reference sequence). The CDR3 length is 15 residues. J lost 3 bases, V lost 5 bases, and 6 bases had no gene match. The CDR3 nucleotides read TGTGCCAGCAGTGGAAGACAGGGTCACACCGGGGAGCTGTTTTTT. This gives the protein CASSGRQGHTGELFF.

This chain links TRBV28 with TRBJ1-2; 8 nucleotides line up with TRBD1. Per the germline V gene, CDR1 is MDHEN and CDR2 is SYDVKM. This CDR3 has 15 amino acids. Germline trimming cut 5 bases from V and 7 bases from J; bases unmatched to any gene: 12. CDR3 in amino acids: CASSLPRTGSAGYTF. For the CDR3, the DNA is TGTGCCAGCAGTCTACCACGGACAGGGAGCGCTGGCTACACCTTC.

The CDR3 is CASSDGSLYGYTF. Here the CDR3 DNA reads TGCGCCAGCAGTGATGGGAGCCTCTATGGCTACACCTTC. The chain joins TRBV10-2 to TRBJ1-2; no clear D. CDR1 is WSHSY and CDR2 is SAAADI in the germline V gene. The CDR3 totals 13 residues. With 3 bases removed from V and 4 bases from J, the gap between germline ends came to 9 bases.

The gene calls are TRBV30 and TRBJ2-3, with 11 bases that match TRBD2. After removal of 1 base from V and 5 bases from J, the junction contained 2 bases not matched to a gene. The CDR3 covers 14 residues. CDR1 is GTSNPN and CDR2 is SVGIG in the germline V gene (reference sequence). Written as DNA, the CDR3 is TGTGCCTGGAGTGGGCTAGCGGGAGGAGATACGCAGTATTTT. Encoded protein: CAWSGLAGGDTQYF.

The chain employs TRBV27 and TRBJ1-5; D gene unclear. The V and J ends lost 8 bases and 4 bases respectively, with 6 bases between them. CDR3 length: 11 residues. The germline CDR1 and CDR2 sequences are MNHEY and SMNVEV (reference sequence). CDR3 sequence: CASGRNQPQHF. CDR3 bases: TGTGCCAGCGGCCGTAATCAGCCCCAGCATTTT.

The CDR3 reads CASSDNRGETQYF. CDR3 sequence (DNA): TGTGCCAGCAGCGATAACCGGGGAGAGACCCAGTACTTC. This chain links TRBV7-6 with TRBJ2-5; D possibly corresponds to TRBD2 (5 bases). There are 13 residues in the CDR3. Germline V lookup: CDR1 SGHVS, CDR2 FNYEAQ. V dropped 5 bases and J dropped 4 bases, with 11 bases sitting between them.

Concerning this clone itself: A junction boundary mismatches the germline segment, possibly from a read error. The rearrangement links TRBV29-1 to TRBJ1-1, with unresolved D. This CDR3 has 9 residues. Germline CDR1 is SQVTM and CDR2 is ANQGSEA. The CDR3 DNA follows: TGCAGCGAATTACCTGGAGGCCTCTTT. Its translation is CSELPGGLF.

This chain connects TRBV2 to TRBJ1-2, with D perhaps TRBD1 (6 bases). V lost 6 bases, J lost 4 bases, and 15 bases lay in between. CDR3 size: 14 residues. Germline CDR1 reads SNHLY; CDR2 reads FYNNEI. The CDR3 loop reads CASRNREGVYGYTF. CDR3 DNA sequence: TGTGCCAGCAGAAACAGGGAGGGGGTCTATGGCTACACCTTC. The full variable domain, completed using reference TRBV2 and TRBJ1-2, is EPEVTQTPSHQVTQMGQEVILRCVPISNHLYFYWYRQILGQKVEFLVSFYNNEISEKSEIFDDQFSVERPDGSNFTLKIRSTKLEDSAMYFCASRNREGVYGYTFGSGTRLTVV.

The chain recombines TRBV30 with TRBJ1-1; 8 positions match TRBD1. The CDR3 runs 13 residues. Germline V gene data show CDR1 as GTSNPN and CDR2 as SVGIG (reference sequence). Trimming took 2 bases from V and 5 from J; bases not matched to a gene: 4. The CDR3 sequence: CAWSQGARTEAFF. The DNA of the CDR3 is TGTGCCTGGAGTCAGGGGGCGCGTACTGAAGCTTTCTTT.

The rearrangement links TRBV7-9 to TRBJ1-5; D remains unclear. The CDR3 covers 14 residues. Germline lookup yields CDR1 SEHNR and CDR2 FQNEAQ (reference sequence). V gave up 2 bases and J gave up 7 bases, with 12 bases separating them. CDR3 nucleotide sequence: TGTGCCAGCAGCTTAAGAGATGGTTCCCAGCCCCAGCATTTT. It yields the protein CASSLRDGSQPQHF.

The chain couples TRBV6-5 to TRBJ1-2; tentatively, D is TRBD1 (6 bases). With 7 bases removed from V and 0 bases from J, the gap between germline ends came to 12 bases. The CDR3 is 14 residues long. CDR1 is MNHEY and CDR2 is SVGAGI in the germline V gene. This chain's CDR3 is CASKAGAANYGYTF. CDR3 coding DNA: TGTGCCAGCAAGGCGGGGGCAGCTAACTATGGCTACACCTTC.

In nucleotides, the CDR3 is TGTGCCAGCAGCTTGGCTGGGGGCGCGGTATCGTACGAGCAGTACTTC. It codes for CASSLAGGAVSYEQYF. The chain is built from TRBV5-4 and TRBJ2-5; TRBD1 might be the D (6 bases). Near its end, the DNA agrees better with TRBJ2-7, so the J call may be wrong. Per germline, CDR1 SGHNT and CDR2 YYREEE (reference sequence). The CDR3 consists of 16 residues.

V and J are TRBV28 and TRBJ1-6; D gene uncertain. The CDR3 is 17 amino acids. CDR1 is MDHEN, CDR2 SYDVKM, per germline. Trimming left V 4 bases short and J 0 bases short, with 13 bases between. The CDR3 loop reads CASSSQEKSSYNSPLHF. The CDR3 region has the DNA TGTGCCAGCAGTTCCCAAGAAAAGAGCTCCTATAATTCACCCCTCCACTTT.

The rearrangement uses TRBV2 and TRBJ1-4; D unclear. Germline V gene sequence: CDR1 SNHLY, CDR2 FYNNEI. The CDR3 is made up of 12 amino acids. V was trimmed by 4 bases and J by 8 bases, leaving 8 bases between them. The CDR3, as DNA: TGTGCCAGCAGTGGTTTTTCGGAAAAACTGTTTTTT. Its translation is CASSGFSEKLFF. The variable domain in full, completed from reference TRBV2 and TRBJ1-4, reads EPEVTQTPSHQVTQMGQEVILRCVPISNHLYFYWYRQILGQKVEFLVSFYNNEISEKSEIFDDQFSVERPDGSNFTLKIRSTKLEDSAMYFCASSGFSEKLFFGSGTQLSVL.